Following are 7 T cell receptor beta chains from one sample sequenced in a study of cytomegalovirus exposure and HLA in healthy donors (TCRdb year 2017). Libraries were prepared through the immunoSEQ multiplex PCR assay. TCRdb provides this immuneACCESS table in a form limited to in-frame rearrangements. Some clones are lacking; in checked studies, under half of them reflect an unresolved V gene, and why the rest are absent is not known. A total of about 140,000 clones appear in this sample, roughly 90% of them only once. The top ten hold about 4.9% of the sample. The sample consisted of PBMCs. These receptors all come from a man aged 18 to 29 in good health and CMV-seropositive.

This chain uses TRBV9 with TRBJ1-1, with 8 bases identical to TRBD1. After removal of 0 bases from V and 4 bases from J, the junction contained 8 bases not matched to a gene. The germline V gene has CDR1 SGDLS and CDR2 YYNGEE. The length of the CDR3 is 16 residues. CDR3 bases: TGTGCCAGCAGCGTAGCCGGGACAGGCCTTGGCACTGAAGCTTTCTTT. Translation: CASSVAGTGLGTEAFF.

The chain joins TRBV19 to TRBJ1-1, with 7 nucleotides matching TRBD1. Per the germline V gene, CDR1 is LNHDA and CDR2 is SQIVND (reference sequence). The CDR3 has 15 amino acids. Trimming took 8 bases from V and 0 from J; bases not matched to a gene: 9. The CDR3 nucleotides are TGTGCCAGTGGAGACCGGGACAGAGTGAACACTGAAGCTTTCTTT. Translating gives CASGDRDRVNTEAFF.

This rearrangement joins TRBV15 to TRBJ1-2; tentative D call: TRBD1 (5 bases). V was cut by 0 bases and J by 8 bases, with 16 bases left in between. The CDR3 spans 15 residues. Germline assignment: CDR1 LNHNV and CDR2 YYDKDF (reference sequence). CDR3 protein: CATSRDRDQEGGYTF. CDR3 sequence (DNA): TGTGCCACCAGCAGAGATCGGGACCAGGAGGGAGGCTACACCTTC.

This clone was detected a few times. J is TRBJ2-1 and V is TRBV2; 13 bases are shared with TRBD2. CDR3 length: 15 residues. V lost 6 bases, J lost 10 bases, and 9 bases stayed unmatched. Germline CDR1 reads SNHLY; CDR2 reads FYNNEI. Written as DNA, the CDR3 is TGTGCCAGCAGCGAAACTAGCGGGGGGGCCGGAGAGCAGTTCTTC. It specifies CASSETSGGAGEQFF.

This chain joins TRBV30 and TRBJ1-2; D not certain. Per the germline V gene, CDR1 is GTSNPN and CDR2 is SVGIG (reference sequence). V dropped 1 base and J dropped 9 bases, with 12 bases sitting between them. The CDR3 sequence is 12 residues long. CDR3 sequence (DNA): TGTGCCTGGAGTGGGGGAGGTGATCGCTACACCTTC. The encoded protein is CAWSGGGDRYTF.

The rearrangement links TRBV27 to TRBJ2-7, with D perhaps matching TRBD1 (6 bases). Germline V gene sequence: CDR1 MNHEY, CDR2 SMNVEV (reference sequence). Deletions cut 2 bases from V and 2 bases from J, with 10 bases between. The CDR3 has 14 residues. The CDR3 DNA follows: TGTGCCAGCAGTTTAAACGGACAGCCCTACGAGCAGTACTTC. Residues: CASSLNGQPYEQYF.

This clone was observed many times. The chain employs TRBV5-1 and TRBJ2-3; a weak D match, TRBD2 (6 bases). V was trimmed by 4 bases and J by 6 bases, leaving 15 bases between them. Germline CDR1 is SGHRS and CDR2 is YFSETQ. The CDR3 is 14 residues long. The CDR3 here is CASSAGTAGDTQYF. The CDR3, as DNA: TGCGCCAGCAGCGCGGGAACGGCCGGCGATACGCAGTATTTT.